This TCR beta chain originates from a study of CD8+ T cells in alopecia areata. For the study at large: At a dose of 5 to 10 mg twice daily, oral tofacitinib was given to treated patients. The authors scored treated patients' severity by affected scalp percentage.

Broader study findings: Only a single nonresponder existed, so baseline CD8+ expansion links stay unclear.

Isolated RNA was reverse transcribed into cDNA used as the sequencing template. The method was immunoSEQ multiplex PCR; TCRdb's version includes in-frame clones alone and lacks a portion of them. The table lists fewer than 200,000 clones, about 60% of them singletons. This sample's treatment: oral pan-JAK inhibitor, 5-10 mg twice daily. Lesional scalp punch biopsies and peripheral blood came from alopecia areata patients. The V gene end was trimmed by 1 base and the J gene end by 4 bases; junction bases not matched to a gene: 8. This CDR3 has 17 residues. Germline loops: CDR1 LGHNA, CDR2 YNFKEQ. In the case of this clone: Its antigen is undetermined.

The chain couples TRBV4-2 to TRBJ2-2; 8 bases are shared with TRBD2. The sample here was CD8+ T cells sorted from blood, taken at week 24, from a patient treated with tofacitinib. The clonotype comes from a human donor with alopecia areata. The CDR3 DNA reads TGTGCCAGCAGCCAAGTATCCAGCGGGGGCCGCACCGGGGAGCTGTTTTTT. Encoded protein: CASSQVSSGGRTGELFF.